The sample holds many counts of the clone carrying this T cell receptor (beta chain). TCRdb used MiXCR to reprocess the RACE reads, holding one entry per CDR3 protein. This sample has a few hundred thousand distinct CDR3 sequences, with around 4.8% found just once. Germline V gives CDR1 SGDLS, CDR2 YYNGEE. The ends lost 3 bases at V and 6 bases at J; junction bases unmatched: 9. CDR3 length: 15 residues. This sample is part of a study of human T cells and chemical hapten exposure. Study background: Chiefly women, the patients showed alopecia areata, totalis or universalis.

Time point reported: patch test 1, 2 weeks after DPC sensitization. Treatment: therapeutic diphenylcyclopropenone sensitization with weekly scalp DPC. Specimen: whole blood, collected in connection with sensitization to the hapten diphenylcyclopropenone (DPC). This rearrangement joins TRBV9 to TRBJ2-3, with 8 positions matching TRBD2. This clonotype originated in a woman aged 50 to 65 with alopecia areata. Some clones in this sample may be carry-over from other donors' samples. CDR3 coding DNA: TGTGCCAGCAGCGCTAGCGGGTCGGTGCGGGATACGCAGTATTTT. Its protein is CASSASGSVRDTQYF.